Listed here are 5 T cell receptor beta chains from one sample, sequenced in a study of cytomegalovirus exposure and HLA in healthy donors. Amplification used 60 Vbeta primers and 13 Jbeta primers. TCRdb's table, derived via immunoSEQ multiplex PCR, lists solely in-frame clones and lacks some. The table has 100,000 to 150,000 clones, about 85% seen once. The sample consisted of PBMCs. These TCRs come from a boy aged 5-17 years in good health and CMV-seronegative.

The gene calls are TRBV15 and TRBJ2-3, with D perhaps matching TRBD2 (6 bases). The germline V gene encodes CDR1 LNHNV and CDR2 YYDKDF (reference sequence). The CDR3 is made up of 15 amino acids. V was trimmed by 5 bases and J by 0 bases, leaving 12 bases between them. In DNA, the CDR3 is TGTGCCACCAGCTCGGACGGGACTAGCACAGATACGCAGTATTTT. Translation: CATSSDGTSTDTQYF. Variable domain in full (rest from reference TRBV15 and TRBJ2-3): DAMVIQNPRYQVTQFGKPVTLSCSQTLNHNVMYWYQQKSSQAPKLLFHYYDKDFNNEADTPDNFQSRRPNTSFCFLDIRSPGLGDTAMYLCATSSDGTSTDTQYFGPGTRLTVL.

This chain uses TRBV7-2 with TRBJ2-1; D call uncertain. The CDR3 extends over 12 amino acids. CDR1 is SGHTA and CDR2 is FQGNSA in the germline V gene. V lost 5 bases, J lost 7 bases, and 9 bases lay in between. DNA for the CDR3: TGTGCCAGCAGCGAGAGGAGTAATGAGCAGTTCTTC. This encodes CASSERSNEQFF.

The genes are TRBV6-5 and TRBJ2-1; TRBD2 aligns across 15 bases. The V segment lost 3 bases and the J segment 10 bases; nucleotides outside the gene matches: 4. Germline V lookup: CDR1 MNHEY, CDR2 SVGAGI. CDR3 length: 15 residues. The CDR3 sequence is CASSYGTSGRNEQFF. The CDR3 nucleotides read TGTGCCAGCAGTTATGGGACTAGCGGGAGGAACGAGCAGTTCTTC.

The rearrangement uses TRBV5-4 and TRBJ1-1; tentative D call: TRBD1 (5 bases). V lost 0 bases and J lost 0, with 6 bases in between. The CDR3 is 14 residues long. Germline-derived CDR1 and CDR2 are SGHNT and YYREEE (reference sequence). The CDR3 nucleotides are TGTGCCAGCAGCTTGGACAGGATGAACACTGAAGCTTTCTTT. It specifies CASSLDRMNTEAFF.

The genes are TRBV19 and TRBJ2-5; TRBD2 agrees at 8 bases. Germline CDR1 and CDR2: LNHDA and SQIVND (reference sequence). The ends lost 0 bases at V and 4 bases at J; junction bases unmatched: 4. CDR3 size: 15 residues. This chain's CDR3 is CASSIEPAGVETQYF. The CDR3 coding sequence is TGTGCCAGTAGTATAGAACCAGCGGGAGTAGAGACCCAGTACTTC.